This T cell receptor (beta chain) was found in a study of T-cell memory formation after mild COVID-19. TCRdb recomputed calls from the 5' RACE reads with MiXCR, one row per CDR3 protein. The sample yields roughly 550,000 distinct CDR3 sequences, roughly 22% seen once. Sequenced sample: PBMCs or a T cell subset sorted from them (not recorded which). The TCR originated in an adult woman who had mild COVID-19 (a few samples of this study predate the infection). Cell type and time point are not known.

The CDR3 loop is CASIEGVNTEAFF. The CDR3 coding sequence is TGCGCCAGCATCGAGGGGGTGAACACTGAAGCTTTCTTT. This chain uses TRBV10-2 with TRBJ1-1; D may be TRBD1 (6 bases). Trimming stripped 7 bases from V and 0 bases from J, with 9 bases between. This CDR3 is 13 amino acids long. Germline V gene sequence: CDR1 WSHSY, CDR2 SAAADI.